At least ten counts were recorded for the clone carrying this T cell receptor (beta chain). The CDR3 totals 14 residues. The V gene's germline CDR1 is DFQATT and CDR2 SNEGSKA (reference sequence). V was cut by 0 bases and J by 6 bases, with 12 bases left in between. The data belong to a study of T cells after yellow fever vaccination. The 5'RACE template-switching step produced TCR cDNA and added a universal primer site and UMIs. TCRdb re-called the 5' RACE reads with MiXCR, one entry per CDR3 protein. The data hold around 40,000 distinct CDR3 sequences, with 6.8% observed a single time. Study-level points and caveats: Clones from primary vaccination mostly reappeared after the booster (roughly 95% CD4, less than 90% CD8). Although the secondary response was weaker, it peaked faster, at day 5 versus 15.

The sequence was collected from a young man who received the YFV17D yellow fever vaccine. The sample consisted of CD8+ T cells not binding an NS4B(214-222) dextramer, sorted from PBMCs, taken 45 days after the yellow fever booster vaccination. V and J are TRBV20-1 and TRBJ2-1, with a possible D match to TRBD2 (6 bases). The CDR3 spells CSARDPGEVNEQFF. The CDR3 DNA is TGCAGTGCTAGAGATCCGGGAGAAGTCAATGAGCAGTTCTTC.